This T cell receptor (beta chain) comes out of a study of beta chain features in type 1 diabetes. V trimming: 3 bases; J trimming: 9 bases; junction bases outside the gene matches: 3. The CDR3 totals 12 residues. In germline, CDR1 is SGHAT, CDR2 FQNNGV. In its sample, this clone was seen a few times. What it recognizes is unknown. In total, each donor contributed a single heparinised blood draw that averaged around 100 mL. Sequencing targeted expressed TCRB transcripts, as all isolated RNA had been reverse transcribed. Data came from immunoSEQ multiplex PCR; TCRdb stores just in-frame clones and leaves some out. The sample holds 300,000 or so clones, about 13% seen once. The study, taken as a whole, reports: Shortening that was moderate but significant affected the TCRB CDR3s of Type 1 diabetes patients in all four CD4+ subsets. Shorter templates may be favored by PCR, equally so in patients and controls.

The rearrangement uses TRBV11-2 and TRBJ2-7; 9 nucleotides agree with TRBD1. The TCR was taken from a woman aged 18-29 years with type 1 diabetes. Input material: naive CD4+ T cells from blood. CDR3 region: CASSLGTGRQYF. In nucleotides, the CDR3 is TGTGCCAGCAGCTTGGGGACAGGGCGGCAGTACTTC.